These 11 T cell receptor beta chains came from one sample sequenced in a study of immune evolution from preneoplasia to lung adenocarcinoma. Using immunoSEQ multiplex PCR, the repertoire was profiled, and TCRdb retains in-frame clones only, with some absent. The table has some 37,000 clones, under 85% seen once; the top ten hold around 6.3%. The sequenced sample was FFPE invasive lung adenocarcinoma tissue. The receptor set was obtained from a person between 55 and 70 years old with lung adenocarcinoma.

This clone was observed a handful of times. The chain has TRBV10-2 and TRBJ1-5; D is perhaps TRBD1 (6 bases). The V gene lost 2 bases and the J gene lost 7 bases, with 6 bases spanning the gap. Looked up from germline, CDR1 is WSHSY and CDR2 is SAAADI. There are 12 residues in the CDR3. CDR3 amino acids: CASSEGQQPQHF. The CDR3 coding sequence is TGCGCCAGCAGTGAGGGACAGCAGCCCCAGCATTTT.

V gene TRBV11-3 combines with J gene TRBJ2-1; D might be TRBD2 (5 bases). Between the trimmed V and J ends, which lost 5 bases and 4 bases, there was a span of 12 bases. In germline, CDR1 is SGHNT, CDR2 YENEEA. The CDR3 consists of 14 residues. The CDR3 nucleotides read TGTGCCAGCAGCCCAGGAGGCCATTACAATGAGCAGTTCTTC. This codes for CASSPGGHYNEQFF.

The chain uses TRBV5-1 and TRBJ2-7, with TRBD1 matching over 9 bases. The germline CDR1 and CDR2 sequences are SGHRS and YFSETQ. The CDR3 length is 14 residues. With 1 base clipped from V and 4 bases from J, the junction kept 3 bases outside the gene matches. CDR3: CASSLQQGAYEQYF. Here the CDR3 DNA reads TGCGCCAGCAGCTTGCAACAGGGGGCATACGAGCAGTACTTC.

The rearrangement links TRBV6-1 to TRBJ1-1, with 7 bases that match TRBD1. The germline CDR1 and CDR2 sequences are MNHNS and SASEGT. The CDR3 length is 14 residues. The ends lost 2 bases at V and 5 bases at J; junction bases unmatched: 5. The DNA for the CDR3 is TGTGCCAGCAGTGAAACAGGGGAGTATACTGAAGCTTTCTTT. Translated: CASSETGEYTEAFF.

The table lists this clone with a few counts. The chain recombines TRBV7-8 with TRBJ1-5; 7 positions match TRBD1. Trimming removed 2 bases from V and 8 bases from J; junction bases left unmatched: 12. This CDR3 contains 16 residues. CDR1 is SGHVS, CDR2 FQNEAQ, per germline. The CDR3 nucleotides read TGTGCCAGCAGCTTAAATGAGGGGGCCCTAAAGGAGCCCCAGCATTTT. Residues: CASSLNEGALKEPQHF.

The gene calls are TRBV5-1 and TRBJ1-3, with D possibly being TRBD1 (6 bases). V dropped 2 bases and J dropped 3 bases, with 15 bases sitting between them. Germline V gene data show CDR1 as SGHRS and CDR2 as YFSETQ. The CDR3 is 16 residues long. CDR3 bases: TGCGCCAGCAGCTTAGATATGGGGGCAAGTGGAAACACCATATATTTT. It translates to CASSLDMGASGNTIYF. Full variable domain (remainder filled in from reference TRBV5-1 and TRBJ1-3): KAGVTQTPRYLIKTRGQQVTLSCSPISGHRSVSWYQQTPGQGLQFLFEYFSETQRNKGNFPGRFSGRQFSNSRSEMNVSTLELGDSALYLCASSLDMGASGNTIYFGEGSWLTVV.

As to this clone: At one of its ends the junction is not consistent with the germline gene, which may arise from a read error. This chain uses TRBV11-3 with TRBJ2-3; 9 bases are shared with TRBD2. CDR1 and CDR2 from the germline V gene are SGHNT and YENEEA. The length of the CDR3 is 17 residues. In DNA form, the CDR3 reads TGTGCCAGCAGCCCTCATAAGTGGGGGACTAGCATAGATACGCAGTATTTT. As protein: CASSPHKWGTSIDTQYF.

V is TRBV6-5 and J is TRBJ2-7, with D perhaps TRBD2 (6 bases). The CDR3 length is 14 residues. CDR1 and CDR2 from the germline V gene are MNHEY and SVGAGI. The germline V and J ends were trimmed by 6 bases and 7 bases, with 19 bases remaining between them. CDR3: CASRPGLTSREQYF. CDR3 nucleotides: TGTGCCAGCAGGCCGGGACTGACTTCTCGGGAGCAGTACTTC.

This chain connects TRBV5-1 to TRBJ2-2, with 7 bases lining up with TRBD2. In germline, CDR1 is SGHRS, CDR2 YFSETQ. CDR3 length: 15 amino acids. V was pared by 0 bases and J by 5 bases, with 4 bases of the junction left unmatched. The DNA of the CDR3 is TGCGCCAGCAGCTTGGCGGGAGGAAGTACCGGGGAGCTGTTTTTT. As protein: CASSLAGGSTGELFF.

This chain joins TRBV28 and TRBJ2-1, with 9 bases aligning to TRBD1. The V gene end was trimmed by 5 bases and the J gene end by 5 bases; junction bases not matched to a gene: 7. This CDR3 comprises 15 residues. Germline lookup yields CDR1 MDHEN and CDR2 SYDVKM. The CDR3 DNA reads TGTGCCAGCAGTCAACCGGGACAGGGTGACAATGAGCAGTTCTTC. Its protein is CASSQPGQGDNEQFF.

This chain joins TRBV2 and TRBJ2-3, with D hard to call. Germline lookup yields CDR1 SNHLY and CDR2 FYNNEI. V was trimmed by 4 bases and J by 4 bases, leaving 6 bases between them. CDR3 length equals 12 residues. The CDR3 sequence: CASSGRADTQYF. For the CDR3, the DNA is TGTGCCAGCAGTGGACGGGCAGATACGCAGTATTTT. The full variable domain, rest sourced from reference TRBV2 and TRBJ2-3, is EPEVTQTPSHQVTQMGQEVILRCVPISNHLYFYWYRQILGQKVEFLVSFYNNEISEKSEIFDDQFSVERPDGSNFTLKIRSTKLEDSAMYFCASSGRADTQYFGPGTRLTVL.